The present TCR beta chain was sequenced within a study of cytomegalovirus exposure and HLA in healthy donors. PCR involved 60 Vbeta and 13 Jbeta primers. Data came from immunoSEQ multiplex PCR; TCRdb stores just in-frame clones and leaves some out. The table shows roughly 100,000 clones, with about 70% occurring only once. Sequenced: PBMCs. The sequence was obtained from a female donor in good health and CMV-seronegative.

The CDR3 DNA follows: TGTGCCAGCAGTAATTCAGGGGTAAATCAGCCCCAGCATTTT. Translation: CASSNSGVNQPQHF. The rearrangement joins TRBV6-5 to TRBJ1-5; possible D gene TRBD1, 6 bases. Trimming stripped 5 bases from V and 4 bases from J, with 12 bases between. CDR1 is MNHEY, CDR2 SVGAGI, per germline. The CDR3 runs to 14 residues.